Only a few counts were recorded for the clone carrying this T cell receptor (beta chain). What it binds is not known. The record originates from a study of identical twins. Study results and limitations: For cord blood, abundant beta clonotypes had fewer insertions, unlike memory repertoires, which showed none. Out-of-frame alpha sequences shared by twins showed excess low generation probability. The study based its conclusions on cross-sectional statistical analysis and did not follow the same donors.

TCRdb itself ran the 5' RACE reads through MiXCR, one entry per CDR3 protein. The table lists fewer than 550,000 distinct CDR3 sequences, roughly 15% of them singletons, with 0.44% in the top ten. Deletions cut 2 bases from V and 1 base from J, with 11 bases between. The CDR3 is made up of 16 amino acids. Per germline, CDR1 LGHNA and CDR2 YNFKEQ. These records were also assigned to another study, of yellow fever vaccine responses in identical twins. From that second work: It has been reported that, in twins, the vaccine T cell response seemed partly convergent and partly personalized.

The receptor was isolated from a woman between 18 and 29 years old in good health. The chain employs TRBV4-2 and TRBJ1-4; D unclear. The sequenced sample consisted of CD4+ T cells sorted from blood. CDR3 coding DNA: TGTGCCAGCAGCCAATACCAGGCAGGAACTAATGAAAAACTGTTTTTT. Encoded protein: CASSQYQAGTNEKLFF.